Shown below are 8 T cell receptor beta chains from a single sample sequenced in a study of blood T cell repertoires in COVID-19. Generated by immunoSEQ multiplex PCR, the TCRdb table keeps only in-frame clones and is missing some. The repertoire consists of some 80,000 clones, with around 85% occurring once and the leading ten covering 9.6%. The source material was peripheral blood. The origin of the receptors is a man aged 50-59 years with COVID-19, enrolled during active disease.

The genes are TRBV6-5 and TRBJ1-1, with TRBD1 matching 8 bases. Trimming removed 6 bases from V and 4 bases from J; junction bases left unmatched: 7. Germline V gene lookup returns CDR1 MNHEY and CDR2 SVGAGI. The CDR3 is 14 residues long. This CDR3 reads CASRAGGPSTEAFF. The CDR3 DNA is TGTGCCAGCAGAGCAGGGGGCCCGAGCACTGAAGCTTTCTTT.

Written as DNA, the CDR3 is TGTGCCAGCAGCTCTCGACTCACTGGAAACACCATATATTTT. Protein product: CASSSRLTGNTIYF. V gene TRBV11-2 combines with J gene TRBJ1-3; D is unresolved. Trimming removed 4 bases at V and 2 bases at J, with 9 bases between. The CDR3 covers 14 residues. Germline V gene lookup returns CDR1 SGHAT and CDR2 FQNNGV.

The V call is TRBV27, the J call TRBJ1-2; D is possibly TRBD1 (5 bases). V was clipped by 6 bases and J by 6 bases, with 20 bases between them. Germline CDR1 MNHEY, CDR2 SMNVEV (reference sequence). This CDR3 has 15 amino acids. The CDR3 reads CASSFAGTPTNGYTF. CDR3 sequence (DNA): TGTGCCAGCAGCTTTGCAGGGACTCCAACCAATGGCTACACCTTC.

V is TRBV3-1 (or the pseudogene TRBV3-2) and J is TRBJ1-2; D remains unclear. Germline CDR1 LGHDT, CDR2 YNNKEL (reference sequence). Trimming took off 0 bases at V and 4 bases at J, with 9 bases between the two ends. This CDR3 contains 14 residues. The CDR3: CASSQDLQSYGYTF. As DNA, the CDR3 is TGTGCCAGCAGCCAAGATCTGCAGTCCTATGGCTACACCTTC.

In its sample, this clone was seen once. At one end the junction does not follow the germline gene, possibly because of a read error. The chain carries TRBV6-5 and TRBJ2-7; tentative D call: TRBD2 (7 bases). There are 15 residues in the CDR3. Germline assignment: CDR1 MNHEY and CDR2 SVGAGI. The CDR3 coding sequence is TGTGCCAGCAGACCAAGGGGGGGTTCCTCCTTCGAGCAGTACTTC. It yields the protein CASRPRGGSSFEQYF.

The V and J genes are TRBV18 and TRBJ2-3; possible D gene TRBD2, 5 bases. Trimming cost V 0 bases and J 0 bases, with 7 bases left between them. The germline CDR1 and CDR2 sequences are KGHSH and LQKENI. This CDR3 contains 15 residues. The CDR3 protein is CASSPPGASTDTQYF. CDR3 DNA: TGTGCCAGCTCACCACCGGGAGCTAGCACAGATACGCAGTATTTT. The full variable domain, with the rest looked up from reference TRBV18 and TRBJ2-3, is NAGVMQNPRHLVRRRGQEARLRCSPMKGHSHVYWYRQLPEEGLKFMVYLQKENIIDESGMPKERFSAEFPKEGPSILRIQQVVRGDSAAYFCASSPPGASTDTQYFGPGTRLTVL.

Concerning this clone: Other DNA sequences of this sample code for an identical CDR3. The chain uses TRBV4-3 and TRBJ2-3; possibly TRBD1 for D (6 bases). Trimming cost V 0 bases and J 3 bases, with 7 bases left between them. The germline V gene has CDR1 LGHNA and CDR2 YSLEER. The CDR3 has 14 amino acids. The CDR3: CASSQDRGTDTQYF. Here the CDR3 DNA reads TGCGCCAGCAGCCAAGACAGGGGAACAGATACGCAGTATTTT.

J is TRBJ1-2 and V is TRBV29-1; D remains unclear. Trimming pared 4 bases from V and 5 bases from J, leaving 8 bases between. CDR1 and CDR2 (germline): SQVTM, ANQGSEA. CDR3 length: 11 residues. The CDR3 loop is CSVGSRYGYTF. The CDR3 DNA reads TGCAGCGTTGGAAGTAGATATGGCTACACCTTC.